Sequencing of this T cell receptor (beta chain) was carried out in a study of monozygotic twins with inflammatory bowel disease. Findings and caveats of the study: IBD patients, compared with healthy twins, shared fewer clonotypes with others (especially with disease activity). Repertoire similarity did not separate concordant from discordant twins, possibly from limited power.

As to this clonotype: Its antigen is still unknown.

The CDR3 is made up of 14 amino acids. Germline lookup yields CDR1 LNHDA and CDR2 SQIVND (reference sequence). Each TCR library consumed around 3.5 ug of total RNA. The template-switching step introduced UMIs that carried a 6-nucleotide sample barcode. TCRdb re-called the 5' RACE reads, yielding one record per CDR3 amino acid sequence without DNA. This repertoire comprises some 300,000 distinct CDR3 sequences; its ten largest clones make up over 5.5%. The clonotype was recovered from a human donor with ulcerative colitis or Crohn's disease, or a healthy co-twin of an affected twin (not recorded which). The sequenced sample consisted of blood. The chain is built from TRBV19 and TRBJ2-4; the TRBD1 assignment by TCRdb is unverifiable without DNA. The CDR3 sequence is CASTPTGQKNIQYF. The full variable domain, completed using reference TRBV19 and TRBJ2-4, is DGGITQSPKYLFRKEGQNVTLSCEQNLNHDAMYWYRQDPGQGLRLIYYSQIVNDFQKGDIAEGYSVSREKKESFPLTVTSAQKNPTAFYLCASTPTGQKNIQYFGAGTRLSVL.